This passage covers 25 T cell receptor beta chains from one sample sequenced in a study of cytotoxic CD8 clonotypes in ibrutinib-treated CLL. TCRdb keeps only in-frame clones here, not all; method: immunoSEQ multiplex PCR. In the table there are a few hundred thousand clones, 80% of which are singletons. Sequenced material: PBMCs, taken before ibrutinib treatment. These receptors originate from a human donor with chronic lymphocytic leukemia.

J is TRBJ2-2 and V is TRBV7-2, with TRBD2 identical over 14 bases. The V segment lost 5 bases and the J segment 3 bases; nucleotides outside the gene matches: 2. Germline values: CDR1 SGHTA, CDR2 FQGNSA. The CDR3 contains 16 residues. The CDR3 loop reads CASSRTSGGYTGELFF. The CDR3 nucleotides are TGTGCCAGCAGCCGGACTAGCGGGGGGTACACCGGGGAGCTGTTTTTT.

In this sample, this clone turned up once. J is TRBJ2-7 and V is TRBV13; D may be TRBD1 (6 bases). V lost 4 bases, J lost 1 base, and 11 bases lay in between. This CDR3 is 14 amino acids long. Germline lookup yields CDR1 PRHDT and CDR2 FYEKMQ (reference sequence). CDR3 region: CASSYPGQSYEQYF. In DNA, the CDR3 is TGTGCCAGCAGCTACCCCGGACAGTCCTACGAGCAGTACTTC.

This chain connects TRBV18 to TRBJ1-2, with TRBD1 matching 7 bases. Per germline, CDR1 KGHSH and CDR2 LQKENI. V shed 0 bases and J 2 bases; nucleotides not matched to a gene: 3. CDR3 length equals 15 residues. The CDR3 DNA is TGTGCCAGCTCACCACCGGGACAGAAAAACTATGGCTACACCTTC. Translated, it gives CASSPPGQKNYGYTF.

The genes are TRBV5-1 and TRBJ1-1, with TRBD1 identical over 7 bases. The CDR3 consists of 16 residues. The V gene end was trimmed by 7 bases and the J gene end by 0 bases; junction bases not matched to a gene: 12. Germline V CDR1 and CDR2: SGHRS, YFSETQ. CDR3 nucleotide sequence: TGCGCCAGCTCCCCCCAGGGGGACTTTATGAACACTGAAGCTTTCTTT. It codes for CASSPQGDFMNTEAFF. Full variable domain (outside the CDR3, taken from reference TRBV5-1 and TRBJ1-1): KAGVTQTPRYLIKTRGQQVTLSCSPISGHRSVSWYQQTPGQGLQFLFEYFSETQRNKGNFPGRFSGRQFSNSRSEMNVSTLELGDSALYLCASSPQGDFMNTEAFFGQGTRLTVV.

This clone has a single count. V usage is TRBV14 and J usage is TRBJ2-1; a possible D gene is TRBD2 (5 bases). CDR1 SGHDN and CDR2 FVKESK come from the germline V gene. The length of the CDR3 is 13 residues. V shed 4 bases and J shed 6 bases, with 10 bases lying between them. In DNA form, the CDR3 reads TGTGCCAGCAGCCCTGGACGGGGCAATGAGCAGTTCTTC. It is translated as CASSPGRGNEQFF.

This clone was seen a single time. V is TRBV10-3 and J is TRBJ2-7, with 9 nucleotides matching TRBD1. Losses at the gene ends were 7 bases for V and 0 bases for J; bases not matched to a gene: 10. Germline lookup yields CDR1 ENHRY and CDR2 SYGVKD. The CDR3 extends over 16 amino acids. DNA of the CDR3: TGTGCCATCAAGCGGGCCGGGACAGGGACCTCCTACGAGCAGTACTTC. Translating gives CAIKRAGTGTSYEQYF.

The chain uses TRBV6-5 and TRBJ2-7, with D perhaps TRBD2 (5 bases). The CDR3 extends over 14 amino acids. The germline gives CDR1 MNHEY, CDR2 SVGAGI. The V end was cut by 0 bases, the J end by 3 bases, with 9 bases between. CDR3 protein: CASSYSLASYEQYF. CDR3 nucleotide sequence: TGTGCCAGCAGTTACTCCCTAGCAAGCTACGAGCAGTACTTC.

The CDR3 nucleotides read TGCAGCGGTCGGGCTTATGGCTACACCTTC. This sequence encodes CSGRAYGYTF. The chain combines TRBV29-1 with TRBJ1-2; D gene uncertain. V was trimmed by 7 bases and J by 5 bases, leaving 8 bases between them. This CDR3 has 10 amino acids. The germline V gene has CDR1 SQVTM and CDR2 ANQGSEA.

The chain couples TRBV4-3 to TRBJ2-3, with D possibly TRBD1 on 5 matching bases. The CDR3 loop spans 16 amino acids. Per germline, CDR1 LGHNA and CDR2 YSLEER. V was clipped by 0 bases and J by 5 bases, with 15 bases between them. The CDR3 region is CASSQDPAGLEDTQYF. Here the CDR3 DNA reads TGCGCCAGCAGCCAAGATCCGGCAGGGCTTGAAGATACGCAGTATTTT.

The CDR3 region is CASSYSYYEQYF. The CDR3 bases are TGTGCCAGCAGCTACAGCTACTACGAGCAGTACTTC. The J gene is TRBJ2-7, the V gene TRBV7-8, with D unresolved. The ends were cut back, 4 bases at V and 3 bases at J, with 7 bases in the middle. There are 12 residues in the CDR3. Germline V gives CDR1 SGHVS, CDR2 FQNEAQ.

The chain has TRBV4-2 and TRBJ1-5; D is perhaps TRBD1 (5 bases). The germline V gene encodes CDR1 LGHNA and CDR2 YNFKEQ. Deletions cut 3 bases from V and 4 bases from J, with 10 bases between. The CDR3 is 14 amino acids. The CDR3: CASSQLGVNQPQHF. The CDR3 DNA sequence: TGTGCCAGCAGCCAGTTAGGGGTTAATCAGCCCCAGCATTTT.

The chain has TRBV29-1 and TRBJ1-2; D is unclear. This CDR3 is 13 amino acids long. Germline lookup yields CDR1 SQVTM and CDR2 ANQGSEA. Trimming removed 5 bases at V and 4 bases at J, with 14 bases between. CDR3 DNA: TGCAGCGTTTCTGAACAGACGGGCTATGGCTACACCTTC. Protein: CSVSEQTGYGYTF.

This chain joins TRBV2 and TRBJ2-7; D unresolved. Trimming cost V 7 bases and J 3 bases, with 16 bases left between them. Looked up from germline, CDR1 is SNHLY and CDR2 is FYNNEI. This CDR3 has 14 residues. Here the CDR3 DNA reads TGTGCCAGCACCGATCAATCCCGGGTCTACGAGCAGTACTTC. Translated: CASTDQSRVYEQYF.

The chain is built from TRBV1 and TRBJ2-7. TRBV1 is annotated as a pseudogene. The CDR3 extends over 15 amino acids. CDR3 in DNA: TGCACCAGCAGCCAACGCCGGGACGGAGCCTACGAGCAGTACTTC. It is translated as CTSSQRRDGAYEQYF.

V gene TRBV5-5 combines with J gene TRBJ2-1; D may be TRBD1 (5 bases). This CDR3 spans 15 amino acids. V lost 4 bases, J lost 5 bases, and 16 bases lay in between. CDR1 SGHKS and CDR2 YYEKEE come from the germline V gene (reference sequence). The chain's CDR3 is CASSPGPDSNNEQFF. In nucleotides, the CDR3 is TGTGCCAGCAGCCCCGGCCCCGACAGTAACAATGAGCAGTTCTTC.

This clone was found a few times. The genes are TRBV19 and TRBJ2-5; 13 nucleotides match TRBD2. The CDR3 runs 15 residues. V lost 9 bases, J lost 5 bases, and 9 bases stayed unmatched. From germline, CDR1 is LNHDA and CDR2 SQIVND (reference sequence). This chain's CDR3 is CASDWTSGSMETQYF. Written as DNA, the CDR3 is TGTGCCAGCGACTGGACTAGCGGGAGTATGGAGACCCAGTACTTC.

V and J are TRBV7-9 and TRBJ2-7, with a tentative D call TRBD1 (5 bases). The CDR3 spans 13 residues. With 5 bases removed from V and 3 bases from J, the gap between germline ends came to 11 bases. CDR1 and CDR2 (germline): SEHNR, FQNEAQ (reference sequence). CDR3 amino acids: CASSTSQGYEQYF. The CDR3 region has the DNA TGTGCCAGCAGCACCTCCCAGGGCTACGAGCAGTACTTC.

The CDR3 DNA sequence: TGTGCCAGCAGTGGGTCGAACGAGCAGTACTTC. Translation: CASSGSNEQYF. This rearrangement joins TRBV25-1 to TRBJ2-7, with D hard to call. Germline-derived CDR1 and CDR2 are MGHDK and SYGVNS. This CDR3 spans 11 amino acids. The V end lost 4 bases, the J end lost 5 bases, and 6 bases lay between the germline ends.

V and J are TRBV5-1 and TRBJ1-4, with D possibly TRBD1 on 5 matching bases. The length of the CDR3 is 15 residues. V lost 4 bases to trimming and J lost 8 bases, with 18 bases between them. The V gene's germline CDR1 is SGHRS and CDR2 YFSETQ. The CDR3 sequence: CASSPAGTRREKLFF. In nucleotides, the CDR3 is TGCGCCAGCAGCCCCGCCGGGACTAGGAGAGAAAAACTGTTTTTT.

This rearrangement joins TRBV5-4 to TRBJ1-2, with TRBD1 as a possible D gene (6 bases). V was pared by 4 bases and J by 4 bases, with 14 bases between. The length of the CDR3 is 14 residues. Germline values: CDR1 SGHNT, CDR2 YYREEE (reference sequence). The CDR3 DNA sequence: TGTGCCAGCAGCAACCCAGGGGTCGGCTATGGCTACACCTTC. Translating it yields CASSNPGVGYGYTF.

This chain joins TRBV9 and TRBJ2-1; 8 nucleotides align to TRBD1. The CDR3 is made up of 15 amino acids. Germline V CDR1 and CDR2: SGDLS, YYNGEE. V lost 3 bases to trimming and J lost 8 bases; unmatched junction nucleotides: 10. CDR3 loop: CASSGEGQGIDEQFF. In nucleotides, the CDR3 is TGTGCCAGCAGCGGAGAAGGACAGGGAATCGATGAGCAGTTCTTC.

This chain links TRBV7-3 with TRBJ2-1; 7 nucleotides match TRBD1. The CDR3 length is 14 residues. The V segment lost 4 bases and the J segment 4 bases; nucleotides outside the gene matches: 4. Germline values: CDR1 SGHTA, CDR2 FQGTGA. The CDR3 region is CASSSTGQYNEQFF. In nucleotides, the CDR3 is TGTGCCAGCAGCTCGACGGGACAGTACAATGAGCAGTTCTTC.

The V gene is TRBV30, the J gene TRBJ2-2; D remains unclear. CDR1 and CDR2 (germline): GTSNPN, SVGIG (reference sequence). Trimming took 4 bases from V and 3 from J, leaving 12 bases between them. This CDR3 has 14 amino acids. CDR3 amino acids: CAWTPFEDTGELFF. The CDR3 bases are TGTGCCTGGACCCCTTTTGAGGACACCGGGGAGCTGTTTTTT.

V gene TRBV7-9 combines with J gene TRBJ2-5; 9 bases match TRBD1. CDR1 is SEHNR and CDR2 is FQNEAQ in the germline V gene (reference sequence). CDR3 length: 15 amino acids. Trimming cost V 5 bases and J 5 bases; bases outside gene matches: 9. DNA of the CDR3: TGTGCCAGCAGCCAACCAATGACAGGGGGTGAGACCCAGTACTTC. Its protein product is CASSQPMTGGETQYF.

The rearrangement links TRBV9 to TRBJ2-2; 7 positions agree with TRBD2. V lost 0 bases to trimming and J lost 6 bases; unmatched junction nucleotides: 8. The CDR3 has 16 residues. Germline V gives CDR1 SGDLS, CDR2 YYNGEE. The CDR3 DNA is TGTGCCAGCAGCGTAGGGGGAACTAGCGAACCCGGGGAGCTGTTTTTT. Encoded protein: CASSVGGTSEPGELFF.